Reported below is one T cell receptor beta chain. Profiled with immunoSEQ multiplex PCR; TCRdb holds only in-frame clones, not every one. The table has 150,000 to 200,000 clones, more than 75% seen once. This sample was taken from a study of blood T cell repertoires in COVID-19. About the study: Italy, Spain and the United States were the sources of the convalescent and acute COVID-19 samples. T cells, B-cell-depleted T cells, or PBMCs provided the cDNA or gDNA that served as material.

The sequence was collected from a man in his forties with active or convalescent COVID-19. Sequencing input: peripheral blood.

The CDR3 region has the DNA TGTGCCTGGGCATTGGGACAGTTGGACTCACCCCTCCACTTT. It is translated as CAWALGQLDSPLHF. The gene calls are TRBV30 and TRBJ1-6, with TRBD1 matching over 7 bases. In germline, CDR1 is GTSNPN, CDR2 SVGIG (reference sequence). The CDR3 has 14 amino acids. Trimming at V came to 5 bases and at J to 10 bases, leaving 11 bases not matched to a gene.